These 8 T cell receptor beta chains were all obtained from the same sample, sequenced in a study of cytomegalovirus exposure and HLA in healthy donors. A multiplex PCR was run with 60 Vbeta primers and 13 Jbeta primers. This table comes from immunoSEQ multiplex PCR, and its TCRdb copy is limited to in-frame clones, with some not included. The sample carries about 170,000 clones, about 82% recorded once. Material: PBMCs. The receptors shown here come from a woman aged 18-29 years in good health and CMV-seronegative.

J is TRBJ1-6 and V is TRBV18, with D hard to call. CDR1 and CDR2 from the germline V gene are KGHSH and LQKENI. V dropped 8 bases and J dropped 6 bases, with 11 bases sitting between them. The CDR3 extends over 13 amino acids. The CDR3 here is CASRAELNSPLHF. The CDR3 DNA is TGTGCCAGCCGCGCGGAGCTTAATTCACCCCTCCACTTT.

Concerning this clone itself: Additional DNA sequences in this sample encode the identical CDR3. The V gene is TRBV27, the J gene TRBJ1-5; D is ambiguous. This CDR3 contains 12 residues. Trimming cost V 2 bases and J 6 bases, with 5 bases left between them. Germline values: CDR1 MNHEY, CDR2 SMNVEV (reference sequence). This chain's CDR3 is CASSLRGQPQHF. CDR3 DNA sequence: TGTGCCAGCAGTTTACGGGGTCAGCCCCAGCATTTT.

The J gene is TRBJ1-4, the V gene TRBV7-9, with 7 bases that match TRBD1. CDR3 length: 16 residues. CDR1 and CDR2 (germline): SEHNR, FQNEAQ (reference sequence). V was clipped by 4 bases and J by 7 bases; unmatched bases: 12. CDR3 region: CASSSYPGQNSEKLFF. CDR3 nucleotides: TGTGCCAGCAGCTCTTACCCGGGACAGAATAGTGAAAAACTGTTTTTT.

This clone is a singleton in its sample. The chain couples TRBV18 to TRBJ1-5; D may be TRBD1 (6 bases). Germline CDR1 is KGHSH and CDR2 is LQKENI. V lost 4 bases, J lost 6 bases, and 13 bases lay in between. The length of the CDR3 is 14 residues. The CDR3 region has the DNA TGTGCCAGCTCACGCTACAGGGAGGGTCAGCCCCAGCATTTT. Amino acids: CASSRYREGQPQHF.

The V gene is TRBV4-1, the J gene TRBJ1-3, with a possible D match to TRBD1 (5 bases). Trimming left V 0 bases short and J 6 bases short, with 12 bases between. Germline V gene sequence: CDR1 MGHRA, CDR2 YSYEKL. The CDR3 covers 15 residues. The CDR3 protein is CASSQEGRGENTIYF. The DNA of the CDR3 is TGCGCCAGCAGCCAAGAGGGACGGGGGGAAAACACCATATATTTT.

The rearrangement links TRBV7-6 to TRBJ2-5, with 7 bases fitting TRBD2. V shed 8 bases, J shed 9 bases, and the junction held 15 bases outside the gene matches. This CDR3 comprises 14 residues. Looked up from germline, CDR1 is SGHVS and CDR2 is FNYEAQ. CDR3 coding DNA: TGTGCCAGCCAAAGACTAGCCGGGAGTGGGTCCCAGTACTTC. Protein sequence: CASQRLAGSGSQYF. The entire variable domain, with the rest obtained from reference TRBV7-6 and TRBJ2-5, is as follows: GAGVSQSPRYKVTKRGQDVALRCDPISGHVSLYWYRQALGQGPEFLTYFNYEAQQDKSGLPNDRFSAERPEGSISTLTIQRTEQRDSAMYRCASQRLAGSGSQYFGPGTRLLVL.

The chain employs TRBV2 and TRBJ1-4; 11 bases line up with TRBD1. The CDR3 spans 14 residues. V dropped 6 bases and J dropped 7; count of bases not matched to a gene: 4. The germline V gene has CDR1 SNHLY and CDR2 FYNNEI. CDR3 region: CASSRDRGIEKLFF. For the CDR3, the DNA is TGTGCCAGCAGCCGGGACAGGGGGATTGAAAAACTGTTTTTT.

CDR3 in amino acids: CASRIFLPGLAGGDTQYF. The CDR3 DNA sequence: TGTGCCAGCAGAATTTTTCTGCCGGGACTAGCGGGAGGAGATACGCAGTATTTT. The chain employs TRBV27 and TRBJ2-3; 15 bases fit TRBD2. This CDR3 is built from 18 residues. The V segment lost 6 bases and the J segment 5 bases; nucleotides outside the gene matches: 12. CDR1 and CDR2 from the germline V gene are MNHEY and SMNVEV (reference sequence).